This T cell receptor beta chain is from a study of low-dose radiotherapy and immunotherapy resistance in tumors. This clonotype was counted at least ten times. The CDR3 sequence is 14 residues long. Germline assignment: CDR1 SGHNT and CDR2 YENEEA. V shed 3 bases and J shed 9 bases, with 15 bases lying between them. Indicated time point: before trial treatment. TRAV- and TRBV-specific primers primed first-strand cDNA, covering alpha and beta chains. A constant-region primer paired with the V-primer adapter amplified TCRs over 20 PCR cycles. One entry per CDR3 protein, called by TCRdb with MiXCR from the reads. The sample holds under 90,000 distinct CDR3 sequences; roughly a sixth are singletons and the top ten take roughly 2.8%.

The rearrangement links TRBV11-3 to TRBJ2-1; D remains unclear. The source of this sequence is a male donor with prostate cancer. The specimen comprised PBMCs, sampled before treatment. CDR3 in DNA: TGTGCCAGCAGCTTCCACATGTACTCCGGTGAGCAGTTCTTC. As protein: CASSFHMYSGEQFF. The complete variable domain, with remaining parts taken from reference TRBV11-3 and TRBJ2-1, reads EAGVVQSPRYKIIEKKQPVAFWCNPISGHNTLYWYLQNLGQGPELLIRYENEEAVDDSQLPKDRFSAERLKGVDSTLKIQPAELGDSAVYLCASSFHMYSGEQFFGPGTRLTVL.